The clone carrying this T cell receptor beta chain was recorded only once. The data derive from a study of blood T cell repertoires in COVID-19. The CDR3 extends over 14 amino acids. With 2 bases removed from V and 10 bases from J, the gap between germline ends came to 15 bases. Germline CDR1 SEHNR, CDR2 FQNEAQ (reference sequence). Assay: immunoSEQ multiplex PCR; the TCRdb copy retains only in-frame clones and omits some. The sample lists about 210,000 clones; roughly nine tenths were seen once. This TCR was sampled from a man in his forties with acute or convalescent COVID-19. Sequencing was carried out using peripheral blood. This sequence joins TRBV7-9 and TRBJ2-1; no definite D call. The CDR3 loop reads CASSLPPEVGEQFF. In DNA, the CDR3 is TGTGCCAGCAGCTTACCCCCTGAGGTCGGAGAGCAGTTCTTC. Filled out from reference TRBV7-9 and TRBJ2-1, the complete variable domain reads DTGVSQNPRHKITKRGQNVTFRCDPISEHNRLYWYRQTLGQGPEFLTYFQNEAQLEKSRLLSDRFSAERPKGSFSTLEIQRTEQGDSAMYLCASSLPPEVGEQFFGPGTRLTVL.